A single sample gave rise to the 13 T cell receptor beta chains below, sequenced in a study of brain T cells in children with intractable seizures (dated by TCRdb to the early 2020s). The library was obtained by the immunoSEQ multiplex PCR assay. Not all clones reach the TCRdb copy of this immuneACCESS table, which keeps in-frame sequences only. Checked studies attribute under half of the gap to unresolved V genes and leave the rest unexplained. Present in this sample are around 340,000 clones, more than 85% of which were seen just once. 5% to 7% of the sample lies in the top ten. The time point label here, explained by the study, means: blood from clinic visit 5 months post-surgery; TSC patient then seizure free. The material was peripheral blood, obtained about 5 months after surgery. These receptors came from a boy under three years old with tuberous sclerosis and intractable seizures.

This chain links TRBV29-1 with TRBJ1-1; TRBD1 agrees at 8 bases. CDR3 length: 15 amino acids. CDR1 is SQVTM and CDR2 is ANQGSEA in the germline V gene. The V gene end was trimmed by 0 bases and the J gene end by 6 bases; junction bases not matched to a gene: 9. CDR3 coding DNA: TGCAGCGTTGAAGACCCGGACAGGGAGTGGGCTGAAGCTTTCTTT. Translated: CSVEDPDREWAEAFF.

V gene TRBV19 combines with J gene TRBJ1-2, with D possibly TRBD1 on 5 matching bases. Germline V CDR1 and CDR2: LNHDA, SQIVND (reference sequence). CDR3 length: 14 amino acids. The V gene lost 3 bases and the J gene lost 4 bases, with 12 bases spanning the gap. The CDR3: CASSISRGRYGYTF. Here the CDR3 DNA reads TGTGCCAGTAGTATTTCACGGGGCCGCTATGGCTACACCTTC.

The chain is built from TRBV29-1 and TRBJ1-4; 10 bases align to TRBD1. Unmatched junction bases numbered 5, after V lost 6 bases and J lost 1 base. Germline CDR1 SQVTM, CDR2 ANQGSEA. The CDR3 is 15 amino acids. The CDR3 here is CSVQTGGETNEKLFF. CDR3 DNA: TGCAGCGTGCAGACAGGGGGCGAAACTAATGAAAAACTGTTTTTT.

The chain combines TRBV6-5 with TRBJ1-1, with D perhaps matching TRBD1 (5 bases). The germline CDR1 and CDR2 sequences are MNHEY and SVGAGI. V lost 11 bases to trimming and J lost 10 bases, with 26 bases between them. The CDR3 spans 14 residues. In DNA, the CDR3 is TGTGCCTGCGCGTTGGGAGAAAGGGGAATTAGAGCTTTCTTT. Protein: CACALGERGIRAFF.

V usage is TRBV12-3 or TRBV12-4 and J usage is TRBJ1-6; no clear D. The CDR3 has 12 residues. V lost 3 bases and J lost 6, with 3 bases in between. The CDR3 DNA sequence: TGTGCCAGCAGTTTGGTTAATTCACCCCTCCACTTT. This gives the protein CASSLVNSPLHF.

This sequence joins TRBV5-4 and TRBJ1-2; TRBD1 aligns across 7 bases. Trimming took 1 base from V and 4 from J; bases not matched to a gene: 4. From germline, CDR1 is SGHNT and CDR2 YYREEE (reference sequence). This CDR3 spans 14 amino acids. Written as DNA, the CDR3 is TGTGCCAGCAGCTTGAGACAGGGCCTCTATGGCTACACCTTC. It is translated as CASSLRQGLYGYTF.

The chain carries TRBV7-9 and TRBJ1-4, with D possibly TRBD1 on 6 matching bases. The length of the CDR3 is 18 residues. Deletions cut 5 bases from V and 10 bases from J, with 29 bases between. Germline lookup yields CDR1 SEHNR and CDR2 FQNEAQ (reference sequence). CDR3 nucleotide sequence: TGTGCCAGCAGCCCGGCGTGGGAGGGGGATATCAGGTCCCCAAAACTGTTTTTT. Amino acid sequence: CASSPAWEGDIRSPKLFF.

V and J are TRBV6-1 and TRBJ2-1; D uncertain. V was shortened by 2 bases and J by 8 bases, with 16 bases between the two germline ends. This CDR3 region has 15 residues. CDR1 is MNHNS, CDR2 SASEGT, per germline. The DNA of the CDR3 is TGTGCCAGCAGTGAAATTCCTTGGCCATGGGATGAGCAGTTCTTC. It yields the protein CASSEIPWPWDEQFF.

CDR3 coding DNA: TGTGCCAGCAGTTACCTCCACAGGGGAGATAGCAATCAGCCCCAGCATTTT. This translates into CASSYLHRGDSNQPQHF. The chain uses TRBV6-8 and TRBJ1-5, with 7 bases matching TRBD1. V shed 2 bases and J 0 bases; nucleotides not matched to a gene: 7. This CDR3 is 17 amino acids long. The germline V gene encodes CDR1 MNHGY and CDR2 SAAAGT.

The chain joins TRBV11-1 to TRBJ1-1; no clear D. V lost 5 bases and J 0 bases, leaving 4 bases between the germline ends. Germline values: CDR1 SGHAT, CDR2 FQDESV (reference sequence). The CDR3 extends over 12 amino acids. Here the CDR3 reads CASSPMNTEAFF. CDR3 DNA: TGTGCCAGCAGCCCGATGAACACTGAAGCTTTCTTT.

The CDR3 spells CASAAALITEAFF. The CDR3 DNA reads as TGTGCCAGCGCAGCGGCTCTGATCACTGAAGCTTTCTTT. The chain uses TRBV7-8 and TRBJ1-1; D is ambiguous. Trimming removed 8 bases at V and 4 bases at J, with 14 bases between. The CDR3 is 13 residues long. CDR1 SGHVS and CDR2 FQNEAQ come from the germline V gene.

The gene calls are TRBV18 and TRBJ1-1; tentatively, D is TRBD1 (6 bases). V was cut by 3 bases and J by 1 base, with 9 bases left in between. CDR1 and CDR2 from the germline V gene are KGHSH and LQKENI. This CDR3 spans 14 amino acids. In DNA, the CDR3 is TGTGCCAGCTCACCCCAGGGGACGAACACTGAAGCTTTCTTT. As protein: CASSPQGTNTEAFF.

This chain joins TRBV30 and TRBJ2-7, with D possibly TRBD1 on 6 matching bases. The V gene's germline CDR1 is GTSNPN and CDR2 SVGIG (reference sequence). V was cut by 1 base and J by 3 bases, with 10 bases left in between. CDR3 length: 13 residues. CDR3 DNA: TGTGCCTGGAGTGGGACAGATTTCTACGAGCAGTACTTC. Translation gives CAWSGTDFYEQYF.